The 19 T cell receptor beta chains listed next were all sequenced from one sample in a study of T cell responses to AZD1222 COVID-19 vaccine. Only in-frame clones appear in the TCRdb table, and some are missing; sequencing was by immunoSEQ multiplex PCR. In the table there are over 110,000 clones, 85% to 90% of which are singletons. Here the sequenced sample was peripheral blood, taken 28 days after the second AZD1222 dose. The receptor set was obtained from an adult who received the AZD1222 COVID-19 vaccine.

The chain employs TRBV29-1 and TRBJ1-2; TRBD1 agrees at 10 bases. The V gene end was trimmed by 7 bases and the J gene end by 2 bases; junction bases not matched to a gene: 7. This CDR3 is 14 amino acids long. Per the germline V gene, CDR1 is SQVTM and CDR2 is ANQGSEA. CDR3 in DNA: TGCAGCGCTCCTTCGGGACAGGGGAACTATGGCTACACCTTC. It yields the protein CSAPSGQGNYGYTF.

This chain links TRBV7-9 with TRBJ1-6, with TRBD1 identical over 7 bases. The V and J ends lost 5 bases and 7 bases, in that order; junction bases with no gene match: 5. CDR1 SEHNR and CDR2 FQNEAQ come from the germline V gene (reference sequence). The CDR3 runs 14 residues. CDR3 in amino acids: CASSEGQRNSPLHF. CDR3 nucleotide sequence: TGTGCCAGCAGCGAGGGACAGCGAAATTCACCCCTCCACTTT.

This clone was observed a single time. The DNA for the CDR3 is TGTGCCAGCAGTCCAACCCCGTTGCCCACCGGGGAGCTGTTTTTT. It yields the protein CASSPTPLPTGELFF. The chain has TRBV6-5 and TRBJ2-2; no definite D call. CDR1 and CDR2 (germline): MNHEY, SVGAGI. The V end was cut by 5 bases, the J end by 4 bases, with 14 bases between. The CDR3 is made up of 15 amino acids.

The chain combines TRBV5-6 with TRBJ2-5; D gene uncertain. Germline values: CDR1 SGHDT, CDR2 YYEEEE. CDR3 length: 12 residues. V was pared by 1 base and J by 2 bases, with 3 bases between. The CDR3 is CASSLYQETQYF. CDR3 sequence (DNA): TGTGCCAGCAGCTTGTATCAAGAGACCCAGTACTTC.

This sequence joins TRBV7-9 and TRBJ2-2, with D perhaps TRBD2 (5 bases). Trimming cost V 5 bases and J 0 bases, with 22 bases left between them. The length of the CDR3 is 19 residues. Germline V CDR1 and CDR2: SEHNR, FQNEAQ (reference sequence). The CDR3 sequence is CASSPPRMAGITNTGELFF. CDR3 coding DNA: TGTGCCAGCAGCCCCCCGAGGATGGCGGGTATAACGAACACCGGGGAGCTGTTTTTT.

This sequence joins TRBV6-2 or TRBV6-3 and TRBJ2-1; tentatively, D is TRBD1 (7 bases). CDR3 size: 15 residues. Per the germline V gene, CDR1 is MNHEY and CDR2 is SVGEGT. V was pared by 3 bases and J by 5 bases, with 14 bases between. The CDR3 DNA sequence: TGTGCCAGCAGTTATATGGGGGGACAGCACAATGAGCAGTTCTTC. Translated: CASSYMGGQHNEQFF.

This chain joins TRBV11-1 and TRBJ1-1, with a tentative D call TRBD1 (6 bases). Germline V gene data show CDR1 as SGHAT and CDR2 as FQDESV (reference sequence). Trimming took 7 bases from V and 2 from J, leaving 14 bases between them. The CDR3 runs 14 residues. The CDR3 nucleotides read TGTGCCAGCATCCTGACAGGAGGAAACACTGAAGCTTTCTTT. This sequence encodes CASILTGGNTEAFF. The full variable domain, completed using reference TRBV11-1 and TRBJ1-1, is EAEVAQSPRYKITEKSQAVAFWCDPISGHATLYWYRQILGQGPELLVQFQDESVVDDSQLPKDRFSAERLKGVDSTLKIQPAELGDSAMYLCASILTGGNTEAFFGQGTRLTVV.

This clone showed up just once. This sequence joins TRBV28 and TRBJ1-5; D might be TRBD1 (6 bases). The CDR3 totals 18 residues. Germline values: CDR1 MDHEN, CDR2 SYDVKM. The V end lost 3 bases, the J end lost 3 bases, and 21 bases lay between the germline ends. The CDR3 spells CASSLPGGRARNNQPQHF. The CDR3, as DNA: TGTGCCAGCAGTTTGCCGGGGGGGCGAGCTAGGAACAATCAGCCCCAGCATTTT.

The V gene is TRBV5-6, the J gene TRBJ2-1; possible D gene TRBD1, 5 bases. The CDR3 length is 15 residues. CDR1 is SGHDT and CDR2 is YYEEEE in the germline V gene. V shed 1 base and J shed 2 bases, with 10 bases lying between them. Written as DNA, the CDR3 is TGTGCCAGCAGCTTGAACCCGGACACCTACAATGAGCAGTTCTTC. Its translation: CASSLNPDTYNEQFF.

The rearrangement links TRBV19 to TRBJ2-2; 7 nucleotides agree with TRBD2. The CDR3 consists of 14 residues. Germline CDR1 is LNHDA and CDR2 is SQIVND (reference sequence). V trimming: 7 bases; J trimming: 6 bases; junction bases outside the gene matches: 8. CDR3 sequence: CASNLAGVPGELFF. The CDR3 nucleotides are TGTGCCAGTAATCTGGCGGGAGTTCCCGGGGAGCTGTTTTTT.

V is TRBV28 and J is TRBJ2-7; 8 bases are shared with TRBD2. The CDR3 has 13 amino acids. Germline V gene lookup returns CDR1 MDHEN and CDR2 SYDVKM. Unmatched junction bases numbered 2, after V lost 5 bases and J lost 2 bases. The CDR3 nucleotides are TGTGCCAGCAGTACTAGCGGACCCTACGAGCAGTACTTC. It is translated as CASSTSGPYEQYF.

The genes are TRBV10-3 and TRBJ1-6; a possible D gene is TRBD1 (6 bases). The CDR3 length is 13 residues. Trimming removed 6 bases at V and 8 bases at J, with 11 bases between. CDR1 ENHRY and CDR2 SYGVKD come from the germline V gene. The CDR3 bases are TGTGCCATCAGGAGGGGGGATGATTCACCCCTCCACTTT. Its protein is CAIRRGDDSPLHF.

The sample holds a few counts of this clone. The chain has TRBV7-8 and TRBJ2-1; a possible D gene is TRBD1 (6 bases). The CDR3 runs to 14 residues. Germline CDR1 SGHVS, CDR2 FQNEAQ. V lost 5 bases to trimming and J lost 9 bases, with 17 bases between them. The CDR3 is CASSPRTVGGEQFF. Written as DNA, the CDR3 is TGTGCCAGCAGCCCCAGGACAGTTGGAGGTGAGCAGTTCTTC.

This chain uses TRBV9 with TRBJ1-1, with D tentatively TRBD1 (6 bases). The germline V gene encodes CDR1 SGDLS and CDR2 YYNGEE. V was trimmed by 0 bases and J by 6 bases, leaving 9 bases between them. The CDR3 consists of 13 residues. The CDR3 DNA sequence: TGTGCCAGCAGCGTAGGGGGGGCGGCTGAAGCTTTCTTT. Its translation is CASSVGGAAEAFF.

The V call is TRBV9, the J call TRBJ1-2; TRBD1 matches 9 bases. CDR1 is SGDLS, CDR2 YYNGEE, per germline. The junction had 2 bases not matched to a gene; V was cut back by 3 bases and J by 2 bases. The CDR3 length is 14 residues. The CDR3 protein is CASSATGGNYGYTF. The CDR3, as DNA: TGTGCCAGCAGCGCTACAGGGGGCAACTATGGCTACACCTTC.

The J gene is TRBJ2-2, the V gene TRBV6-2 or TRBV6-3; D not certain. From germline, CDR1 is MNHEY and CDR2 SVGEGT. V was cut by 3 bases and J by 4 bases, with 9 bases left in between. CDR3 size: 14 residues. The CDR3 nucleotides are TGTGCCAGCAGTTATGGGCGGATCACCGGGGAGCTGTTTTTT. Amino acids: CASSYGRITGELFF.

The rearrangement links TRBV6-6 to TRBJ1-2; TRBD1 matches 7 bases. Germline V lookup: CDR1 MNHNY, CDR2 SVGAGI (reference sequence). The CDR3 length is 14 residues. V was clipped by 5 bases and J by 4 bases; unmatched bases: 7. The CDR3 coding sequence is TGTGCCAGCAGTCCAAGGGAGGGGGCCTATGGCTACACCTTC. Translating gives CASSPREGAYGYTF.

The chain recombines TRBV27 with TRBJ2-1, with 7 nucleotides matching TRBD2. The CDR3 runs 16 residues. Germline V gene data show CDR1 as MNHEY and CDR2 as SMNVEV (reference sequence). The V segment lost 6 bases and the J segment 7 bases; nucleotides outside the gene matches: 15. DNA of the CDR3: TGTGCCAGCAGCCTCCTAGAGGGAGGGCCGAGAAATGAGCAGTTCTTC. Translated, it gives CASSLLEGGPRNEQFF.

This clone was seen once. The chain employs TRBV18 and TRBJ1-1, with 7 nucleotides matching TRBD1. The junction had 2 bases not matched to a gene; V was cut back by 4 bases and J by 3 bases. The germline gives CDR1 KGHSH, CDR2 LQKENI. CDR3 length: 13 residues. DNA for the CDR3: TGTGCCAGCTCACTTACAGGGGACACTGAAGCTTTCTTT. Amino acid sequence: CASSLTGDTEAFF.